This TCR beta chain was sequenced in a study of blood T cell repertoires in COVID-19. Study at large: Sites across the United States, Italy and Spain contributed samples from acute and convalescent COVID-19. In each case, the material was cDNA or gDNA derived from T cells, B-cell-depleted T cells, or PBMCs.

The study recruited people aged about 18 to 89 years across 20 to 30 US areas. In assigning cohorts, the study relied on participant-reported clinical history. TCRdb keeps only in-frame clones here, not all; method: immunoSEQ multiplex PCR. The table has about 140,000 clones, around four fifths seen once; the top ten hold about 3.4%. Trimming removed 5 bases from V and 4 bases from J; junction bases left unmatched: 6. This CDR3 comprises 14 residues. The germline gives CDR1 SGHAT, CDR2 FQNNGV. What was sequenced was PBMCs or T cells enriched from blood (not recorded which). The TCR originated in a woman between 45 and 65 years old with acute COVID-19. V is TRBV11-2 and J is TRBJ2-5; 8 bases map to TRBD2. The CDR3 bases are TGTGCCAGCAGCCCTGGCGGGGGGCCAGAGACCCAGTACTTC. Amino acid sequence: CASSPGGGPETQYF.